A single sample is the source of the 32 T cell receptor beta chains below, sequenced in a study of T cells in Graves' hyperthyroidism and ophthalmopathy. RNA transcripts gave rise to amplified TCR beta CDR3 regions. The HTBI primer set drove a first-round RT-PCR of the TCR CDR3. In TCRdb, the multiplex PCR reads were re-called with MiXCR into one record per CDR3 protein. The table shows approximately 420,000 distinct CDR3 sequences, with roughly 13% occurring only once. Material for sequencing was blood. These receptors were taken from a woman under 30 with Graves' hyperthyroidism.

This rearrangement joins TRBV11-1 to TRBJ2-5, with a weak D call TRBD2 (6 bases). Germline loops: CDR1 SGHAT, CDR2 FQDESV (reference sequence). The CDR3 consists of 16 residues. Trimming removed 2 bases at V and 3 bases at J, with 16 bases between. The CDR3 loop is CASSLFRPGGEETQYF. CDR3 coding DNA: TGTGCCAGCAGCTTATTCAGACCGGGCGGGGAAGAGACCCAGTACTTC.

The chain is built from TRBV10-1 and TRBJ2-2; no definite D call. This CDR3 is 15 amino acids long. Looked up from germline, CDR1 is WNHNN and CDR2 is SYGVQD (reference sequence). The ends were cut back, 8 bases at V and 4 bases at J, with 17 bases in the middle. CDR3 amino acids: CASAADPLGTGELFF. CDR3 coding DNA: TGCGCCAGCGCTGCGGACCCGCTGGGCACCGGGGAGCTGTTTTTT.

This clonotype was seen repeatedly, ten times or more. The V gene is TRBV10-2, the J gene TRBJ2-7; 11 bases are shared with TRBD1. The CDR3 loop spans 15 amino acids. J gave up 7 bases and V 3 bases, and 8 bases lay outside the gene matches. Germline V gene sequence: CDR1 WSHSY, CDR2 SAAADI. CDR3 residues: CASSDWTGGGSEQYF. The DNA of the CDR3 is TGCGCCAGCAGTGATTGGACAGGGGGCGGTTCGGAGCAGTACTTC.

At least ten counts were recorded for this clonotype. The rearrangement links TRBV5-1 to TRBJ2-2; TRBD2 matches 7 bases. Unmatched junction bases numbered 3, after V lost 0 bases and J lost 1 base. This CDR3 is built from 16 residues. Germline V gene data show CDR1 as SGHRS and CDR2 as YFSETQ. The CDR3 region has the DNA TGCGCCAGCAGCTTGGTAGCGGGCGAGAACACCGGGGAGCTGTTTTTT. Encoded protein: CASSLVAGENTGELFF.

The sample holds many counts of this clonotype. The J gene is TRBJ1-1, the V gene TRBV30; D remains unclear. The germline gives CDR1 GTSNPN, CDR2 SVGIG (reference sequence). The V end was cut by 5 bases, the J end by 0 bases, with 10 bases between. The CDR3 is 13 amino acids. The CDR3 sequence: CAWALQLNTEAFF. The CDR3 DNA reads TGTGCCTGGGCCCTACAGCTGAACACTGAAGCTTTCTTT.

This clonotype has a count of ten or more. The chain carries TRBV2 and TRBJ1-2; perhaps TRBD1 as D (6 bases). With 7 bases removed from V and 4 bases from J, the gap between germline ends came to 19 bases. The CDR3 spans 15 residues. CDR1 SNHLY and CDR2 FYNNEI come from the germline V gene. CDR3 bases: TGTGCCAGCACCCGCCGGTTAGTGGACAGCTATGGCTACACCTTC. Its protein product is CASTRRLVDSYGYTF.

This clonotype came up many times. The rearrangement uses TRBV29-1 and TRBJ2-7, with no clear D. Germline-derived CDR1 and CDR2 are SQVTM and ANQGSEA. Trimming stripped 4 bases from V and 2 bases from J, with 9 bases between. This CDR3 region has 12 residues. The CDR3 nucleotides are TGCAGCGTTGTTGAAGGGACCTACGAGCAGTACTTC. Its translation: CSVVEGTYEQYF.

Ten or more counts support this clonotype. V and J are TRBV12-3 or TRBV12-4 and TRBJ2-7; maybe TRBD1 (5 bases). The V gene lost 4 bases and the J gene lost 1 base, with 5 bases spanning the gap. The CDR3 extends over 12 amino acids. CDR3: CASSYRSYEQYF. The DNA for the CDR3 is TGTGCCAGCAGTTACAGGTCCTACGAGCAGTACTTC.

As for this clonotype: Being one base from a much bigger clone, this may be a read error. The chain couples TRBV28 to TRBJ2-1, with 12 bases identical to TRBD2. Germline V gene sequence: CDR1 MDHEN, CDR2 SYDVKM. CDR3 size: 15 residues. CDR3 DNA: TGTGCCTGCAGTTTGACTAGCGGGAGTCTCAATGAGCAGTTCTTC. This encodes CACSLTSGSLNEQFF.

This clonotype was recorded at least ten times. J is TRBJ2-7 and V is TRBV30; no clear D gene. This CDR3 is built from 13 residues. Germline V gene lookup returns CDR1 GTSNPN and CDR2 SVGIG (reference sequence). Trimming removed 2 bases from V and 4 bases from J, with 12 bases in between. The CDR3 spells CAWSLGPIYEQYF. CDR3 bases: TGTGCCTGGAGTCTAGGTCCGATATACGAGCAGTACTTC.

The chain is built from TRBV7-8 and TRBJ2-1; no firm D call. CDR3 length: 17 amino acids. Trimming cost V 4 bases and J 0 bases, with 16 bases left between them. Germline V gene data show CDR1 as SGHVS and CDR2 as FQNEAQ. The CDR3 sequence: CASSSRPGASSYNEQFF. DNA of the CDR3: TGTGCCAGCAGCTCCAGACCAGGCGCCAGCTCCTACAATGAGCAGTTCTTC.

The genes are TRBV14 and TRBJ2-7; D might be TRBD1 (7 bases). V was cut by 5 bases and J by 2 bases, with 16 bases left in between. The germline CDR1 and CDR2 sequences are SGHDN and FVKESK. CDR3 length: 15 residues. CDR3 bases: TGTGCCAGCAGCTTGGGGCGCAGGGGGGCCTACGAGCAGTACTTC. Protein: CASSLGRRGAYEQYF.

This clonotype came up once. V usage is TRBV2 and J usage is TRBJ2-2; tentative D call: TRBD1 (5 bases). CDR1 and CDR2 from the germline V gene are SNHLY and FYNNEI. CDR3 size: 14 residues. The germline V and J ends were trimmed by 6 bases and 2 bases, with 10 bases remaining between them. The CDR3 is CASSAGHNTGELFF. The CDR3 nucleotides are TGTGCCAGCAGCGCTGGACACAACACCGGGGAGCTGTTTTTT.

This clonotype was observed many times. The chain couples TRBV28 to TRBJ2-3; 8 bases line up with TRBD2. The CDR3 length is 14 residues. Germline CDR1 reads MDHEN; CDR2 reads SYDVKM. Trimming took 1 base from V and 5 from J; bases not matched to a gene: 2. The CDR3 bases are TGTGCCAGCAGTTTATCCGGGAGGGGAGATACGCAGTATTTT. Translation gives CASSLSGRGDTQYF.

In its sample, this clonotype was seen a few times. This sequence joins TRBV28 and TRBJ2-1, with D possibly TRBD2 on 5 matching bases. Germline V gene lookup returns CDR1 MDHEN and CDR2 SYDVKM. Trimming took 3 bases from V and 7 from J, leaving 10 bases between them. The CDR3 is 13 residues long. The CDR3 sequence is CASSFGVGNEQFF. Written as DNA, the CDR3 is TGTGCCAGCAGTTTCGGGGTGGGGAATGAGCAGTTCTTC. Combining the CDR3 with reference TRBV28 and TRBJ2-1 gives the whole variable domain DVKVTQSSRYLVKRTGEKVFLECVQDMDHENMFWYRQDPGLGLRLIYFSYDVKMKEKGDIPEGYSVSREKKERFSLILESASTNQTSMYLCASSFGVGNEQFFGPGTRLTVL.

This clonotype was recorded at least ten times. The CDR3 region is CASSLGTSGNEQFF. The DNA of the CDR3 is TGTGCCAGCAGCCTCGGGACTAGCGGGAATGAGCAGTTCTTC. The chain recombines TRBV14 with TRBJ2-1, with TRBD2 matching over 12 bases. The CDR3 is 14 residues long. V lost 4 bases, J lost 7 bases, and 2 bases stayed unmatched. Germline V lookup: CDR1 SGHDN, CDR2 FVKESK.

V and J are TRBV2 and TRBJ1-1; 7 bases line up with TRBD1. CDR1 and CDR2 from the germline V gene are SNHLY and FYNNEI. The CDR3 spans 15 residues. V trimming: 5 bases; J trimming: 4 bases; junction bases outside the gene matches: 10. The CDR3 sequence is CASSRGRGSGTEAFF. The CDR3 nucleotides are TGTGCCAGCAGTCGCGGCAGGGGGTCGGGCACTGAAGCTTTCTTT.

This clonotype has at least ten counts. The gene calls are TRBV20-1 and TRBJ2-3; unclear D gene. Germline V lookup: CDR1 DFQATT, CDR2 SNEGSKA (reference sequence). Trimming pared 2 bases from V and 4 bases from J, leaving 13 bases between. The CDR3 runs to 14 residues. The CDR3 loop reads CSARRSSWADTQYF. Written as DNA, the CDR3 is TGCAGTGCTAGAAGGTCCAGTTGGGCAGATACGCAGTATTTT.

The table lists this clonotype with many counts. J is TRBJ2-1 and V is TRBV11-2; D call uncertain. The germline V and J ends were trimmed by 0 bases and 1 base, with 10 bases remaining between them. Germline loops: CDR1 SGHAT, CDR2 FQNNGV. The CDR3 extends over 16 amino acids. CDR3 DNA sequence: TGTGCCAGCAGCTTAGATTATCCGGTATCCTACAATGAGCAGTTCTTC. The encoded protein is CASSLDYPVSYNEQFF.

In this sample, this clonotype turned up a few times. The V gene is TRBV20-1, the J gene TRBJ2-5; tentatively, D is TRBD1 or TRBD2 (6 bases each). This CDR3 contains 13 residues. V dropped 3 bases and J dropped 1 base, with 9 bases sitting between them. Germline V CDR1 and CDR2: DFQATT, SNEGSKA (reference sequence). CDR3 sequence: CSASGGVQETQYF. The CDR3, as DNA: TGCAGTGCTAGCGGGGGCGTCCAAGAGACCCAGTACTTC.

The chain employs TRBV30 and TRBJ2-2; D remains unclear. The germline V gene encodes CDR1 GTSNPN and CDR2 SVGIG (reference sequence). This CDR3 is built from 11 residues. V was clipped by 4 bases and J by 7 bases, with 7 bases between them. CDR3 DNA: TGTGCCTGGAAGGGTAGCGGGGAGCTGTTTTTT. It specifies CAWKGSGELFF.

This clonotype was picked up many times. The chain is built from TRBV28 and TRBJ1-2, with D unclear. The germline V gene encodes CDR1 MDHEN and CDR2 SYDVKM. The V end lost 6 bases, the J end lost 4 bases, and 9 bases lay between the germline ends. CDR3 length equals 12 residues. CDR3 nucleotides: TGTGCCAGCAGAGTGGGTTCCTATGGCTACACCTTC. It yields the protein CASRVGSYGYTF.

This clonotype was detected ten times or more. The V call is TRBV7-9, the J call TRBJ2-1; D gene uncertain. The CDR3 contains 13 residues. The germline CDR1 and CDR2 sequences are SEHNR and FQNEAQ (reference sequence). Trimming removed 1 base at V and 10 bases at J, with 11 bases between. The CDR3: CASSLGSTWEQFF. In DNA, the CDR3 is TGTGCCAGCAGCTTAGGGTCTACGTGGGAGCAGTTCTTC.

The chain joins TRBV2 to TRBJ2-7, with D hard to call. Germline V gene sequence: CDR1 SNHLY, CDR2 FYNNEI. There are 13 residues in the CDR3. V was cut by 7 bases and J by 2 bases, with 12 bases left in between. CDR3: CASTRTAAYEQYF. In DNA, the CDR3 is TGTGCCAGCACACGGACGGCCGCCTACGAGCAGTACTTC.

This clonotype was seen at least ten times. This chain uses TRBV5-1 with TRBJ2-1; 11 bases match TRBD2. The CDR3 runs 15 residues. With 5 bases clipped from V and 4 bases from J, the junction kept 5 bases outside the gene matches. Germline V gene sequence: CDR1 SGHRS, CDR2 YFSETQ. The chain's CDR3 is CASRGGLADYNEQFF. In nucleotides, the CDR3 is TGCGCCAGCAGGGGGGGACTAGCGGATTACAATGAGCAGTTCTTC.

This clonotype has a count of ten or more. An end of the junction differs from the germline gene, which may be a read error. V gene TRBV2 combines with J gene TRBJ2-1; tentative D call: TRBD1 (6 bases). CDR1 and CDR2 from the germline V gene are SNHLY and FYNNEI. The CDR3 is 15 residues long. The CDR3 sequence is CASTEPGHPDNEQFF. DNA of the CDR3: TGTGCCAGCACTGAACCGGGACACCCAGACAATGAGCAGTTCTTC. The full variable domain, in which reference TRBV2 and TRBJ2-1 provide the parts outside the CDR3, is EPEVTQTPSHQVTQMGQEVILRCVPISNHLYFYWYRQILGQKVEFLVSFYNNEISEKSEIFDDQFSVERPDGSNFTLKIRSTKLEDSAMYFCASTEPGHPDNEQFFGPGTRLTVL.

This clonotype was picked up many times. This chain links TRBV27 with TRBJ1-1; 7 bases match TRBD1. Germline V gene lookup returns CDR1 MNHEY and CDR2 SMNVEV (reference sequence). Unmatched junction bases numbered 6, after V lost 3 bases and J lost 8 bases. The CDR3 sequence is 13 residues long. The CDR3 region is CASSFQTGREAFF. The CDR3, as DNA: TGTGCCAGCAGTTTCCAGACAGGGAGAGAAGCTTTCTTT.

The table lists this clonotype with many counts. The gene calls are TRBV3-1 and TRBJ2-4; D is possibly TRBD1 (6 bases). Trimming shortened V by 3 bases and J by 9 bases, and 12 bases separated the two germline ends. The CDR3 consists of 13 residues. Per the germline V gene, CDR1 is LGHDT and CDR2 is YNNKEL (reference sequence). As DNA, the CDR3 is TGTGCCAGCAGCCAGTCAACCAGGGGCATTCAGTACTTC. Its translation is CASSQSTRGIQYF. Full variable domain (rest looked up from reference TRBV3-1 and TRBJ2-4): DTAVSQTPKYLVTQMGNDKSIKCEQNLGHDTMYWYKQDSKKFLKIMFSYNNKELIINETVPNRFSPKSPDKAHLNLHINSLELGDSAVYFCASSQSTRGIQYFGAGTRLSVL.

This clonotype was seen repeatedly, ten times or more. This chain links TRBV5-1 with TRBJ1-1; maybe TRBD1 (6 bases). Trimming removed 3 bases at V and 5 bases at J, with 11 bases between. CDR3 length: 13 residues. Per the germline V gene, CDR1 is SGHRS and CDR2 is YFSETQ. This CDR3 reads CASSSGAGTEAFF. CDR3 in DNA: TGCGCCAGCAGCTCGGGGGCGGGAACTGAAGCTTTCTTT. The whole variable domain, remainder taken from reference TRBV5-1 and TRBJ1-1, is KAGVTQTPRYLIKTRGQQVTLSCSPISGHRSVSWYQQTPGQGLQFLFEYFSETQRNKGNFPGRFSGRQFSNSRSEMNVSTLELGDSALYLCASSSGAGTEAFFGQGTRLTVV.

In regard to this clonotype: Given a much more abundant clone one base away, this may be a read error. The rearrangement joins TRBV6-5 to TRBJ1-1, with no clear D. Germline V gene sequence: CDR1 MNHEY, CDR2 SVGAGI. CDR3 length: 12 amino acids. The DNA for the CDR3 is TGTACCAGCACTACTCCGGGGACTGAAGCTTTCTTT. Translation: CTSTTPGTEAFF.

The sample holds many counts of this clonotype. The gene calls are TRBV30 and TRBJ2-4, with D unclear. Germline V lookup: CDR1 GTSNPN, CDR2 SVGIG (reference sequence). Deletions cut 1 base from V and 6 bases from J, with 7 bases between. The CDR3 is made up of 12 amino acids. The CDR3 nucleotides read TGTGCCTGGAGTGCAAAGTTAAACATTCAGTACTTC. It encodes CAWSAKLNIQYF.

This clonotype was seen ten or more times. The chain uses TRBV9 and TRBJ2-1, with 7 bases aligning to TRBD2. J lost 7 bases, V lost 0 bases, and 7 bases had no gene match. CDR1 and CDR2 (germline): SGDLS, YYNGEE. The CDR3 contains 15 residues. CDR3 residues: CASSVAGGMGNEQFF. Here the CDR3 DNA reads TGTGCCAGCAGCGTAGCGGGAGGTATGGGAAATGAGCAGTTCTTC.